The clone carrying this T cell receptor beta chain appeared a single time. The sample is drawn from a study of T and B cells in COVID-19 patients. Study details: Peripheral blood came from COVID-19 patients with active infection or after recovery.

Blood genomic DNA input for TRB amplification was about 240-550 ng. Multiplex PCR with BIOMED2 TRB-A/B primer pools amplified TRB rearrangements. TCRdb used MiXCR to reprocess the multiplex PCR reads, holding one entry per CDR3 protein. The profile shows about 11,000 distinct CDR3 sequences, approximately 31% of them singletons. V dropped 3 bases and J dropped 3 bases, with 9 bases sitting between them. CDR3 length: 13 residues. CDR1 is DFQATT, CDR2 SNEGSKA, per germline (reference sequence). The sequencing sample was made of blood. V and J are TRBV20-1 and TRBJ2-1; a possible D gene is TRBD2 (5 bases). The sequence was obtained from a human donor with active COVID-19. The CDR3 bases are TGCAGTGCTAGTTCCGGGATCTACAATGAGCAGTTCTTC. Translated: CSASSGIYNEQFF.